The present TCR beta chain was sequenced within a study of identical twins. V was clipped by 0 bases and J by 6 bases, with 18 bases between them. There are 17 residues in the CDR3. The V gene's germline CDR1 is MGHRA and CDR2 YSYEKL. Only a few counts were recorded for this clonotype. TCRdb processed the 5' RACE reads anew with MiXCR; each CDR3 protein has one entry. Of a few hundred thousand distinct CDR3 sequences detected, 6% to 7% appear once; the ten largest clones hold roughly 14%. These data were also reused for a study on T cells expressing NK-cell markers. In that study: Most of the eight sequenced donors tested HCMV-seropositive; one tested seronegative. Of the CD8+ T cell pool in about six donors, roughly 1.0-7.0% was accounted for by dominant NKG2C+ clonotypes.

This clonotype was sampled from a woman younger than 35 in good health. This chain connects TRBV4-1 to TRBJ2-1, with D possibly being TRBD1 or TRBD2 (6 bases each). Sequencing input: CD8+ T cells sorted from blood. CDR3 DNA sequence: TGCGCCAGCAGCCAAGAAAGTATTGAGGGGGGCCTCAATGAGCAGTTCTTC. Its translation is CASSQESIEGGLNEQFF.